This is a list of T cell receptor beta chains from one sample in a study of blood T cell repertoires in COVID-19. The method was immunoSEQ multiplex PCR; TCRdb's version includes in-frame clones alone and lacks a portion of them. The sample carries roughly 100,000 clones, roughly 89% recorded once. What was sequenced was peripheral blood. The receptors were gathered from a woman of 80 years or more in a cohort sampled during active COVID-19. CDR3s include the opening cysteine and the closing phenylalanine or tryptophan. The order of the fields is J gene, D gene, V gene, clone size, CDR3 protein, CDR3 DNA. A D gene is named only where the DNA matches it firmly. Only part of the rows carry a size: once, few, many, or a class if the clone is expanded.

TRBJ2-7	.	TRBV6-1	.	CASSEYTTSYEQYF	TGTGCCAGCAGTGAATATACTACCTCCTACGAGCAGTACTTC
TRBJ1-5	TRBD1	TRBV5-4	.	CASSRDRDNQPQHF	TGTGCCAGCAGCCGCGACAGGGACAATCAGCCCCAGCATTTT
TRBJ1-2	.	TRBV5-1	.	CASSFGNRQGYTF	TGCGCCAGCAGCTTTGGGAACAGGCAGGGCTACACCTTC
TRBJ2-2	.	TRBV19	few	CASRLQQGGWGELFF	TGTGCCAGTAGACTTCAACAAGGGGGATGGGGGGAGCTGTTTTTT
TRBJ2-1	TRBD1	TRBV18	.	CASSPWDSSNEQFF	TGTGCCAGCTCACCTTGGGACAGCTCCAATGAGCAGTTCTTC
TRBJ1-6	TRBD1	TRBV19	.	CASTAAGGITNSPLHF	TGTGCCAGTACCGCCGCAGGGGGGATAACTAATTCACCCCTCCACTTT
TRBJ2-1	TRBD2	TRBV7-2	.	CASSLTSGAYNEQFF	TGTGCCAGCAGCTTGACTAGCGGGGCGTACAATGAGCAGTTCTTC
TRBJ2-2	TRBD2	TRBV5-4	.	CASSAGTSGLANTGELFF	TGTGCCAGCAGCGCCGGGACTAGCGGCCTCGCGAACACCGGGGAGCTGTTTTTT
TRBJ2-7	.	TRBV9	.	CASSGAGPHYEQYF	TGTGCCAGCAGCGGGGCAGGTCCCCACTACGAGCAGTACTTC
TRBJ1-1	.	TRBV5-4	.	CASSSDSEAFF	TGTGCCAGCAGCTCGGACAGTGAAGCTTTCTTT
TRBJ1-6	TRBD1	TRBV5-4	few	CASSLEGGRLVSNSPLHF	TGTGCCAGCAGCTTGGAAGGGGGCAGGTTGGTTTCGAATTCACCCCTCCACTTT
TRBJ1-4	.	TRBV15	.	CATTPGGRAANEKLFF	TGTGCCACCACACCCGGGGGACGGGCAGCTAATGAAAAACTGTTTTTT
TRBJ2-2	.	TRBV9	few	CASSVGPPRALNTGELFF	TGTGCCAGCAGCGTAGGGCCCCCCAGGGCGCTTAACACCGGGGAGCTGTTTTTT
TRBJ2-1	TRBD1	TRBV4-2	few	CASSHGTDEQFF	TGTGCCAGCAGCCATGGGACAGATGAGCAGTTCTTC
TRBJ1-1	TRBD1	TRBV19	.	CASSAGGGVTEAFF	TGTGCCAGTAGTGCCGGAGGGGGCGTCACTGAAGCTTTCTTT
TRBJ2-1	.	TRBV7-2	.	CASSPGGVARLNEQFF	TGTGCCAGCAGCCCGGGCGGGGTAGCTCGTCTCAATGAGCAGTTCTTC
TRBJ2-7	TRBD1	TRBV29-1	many	CSVEGQTDYEQYF	TGCAGCGTTGAGGGACAGACAGACTACGAGCAGTACTTC
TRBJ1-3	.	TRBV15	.	CATSRPMGGDGNTIYF	TGTGCCACCAGCAGACCCATGGGGGGGGACGGAAACACCATATATTTT
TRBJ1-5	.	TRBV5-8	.	CASILGGENWPQHF	TGTGCCAGCATCCTGGGGGGGGAGAACTGGCCCCAGCATTTT
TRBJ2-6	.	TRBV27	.	CASSFVSGIDPSGANVLTF	TGTGCCAGCAGTTTCGTCTCCGGGATAGACCCTTCTGGGGCCAACGTCCTGACTTTC